This TCR beta chain was captured in a study of OX40 agonist ivuxolimab in advanced cancers. Study as a whole: An agonistic human IgG2 monoclonal antibody against OX40 (CD134) was given. Across the patients, intravenous ivuxolimab was delivered every 2 weeks at 0.01 to 10 mg/kg. Patients assigned to dose escalation were diagnosed with hepatocellular carcinoma, melanoma, renal cell or head and neck cancer.

Concerning this clone: The antigen remains unidentified.

TCRdb's copy holds only in-frame clones and misses some; the assay was immunoSEQ multiplex PCR. Of tens of thousands of clones in the sample, around 90% were seen once. From germline, CDR1 is MGHRA and CDR2 YSYEKL. Trimming cost V 6 bases and J 1 base, with 8 bases left between them. There are 13 residues in the CDR3. Overall study findings and caveats: CD4+ and CD8+ blood T cells expanded clonally by week 6 at 0.1 to 3.0 mg/kg.

The TCR comes from an adult with an advanced solid tumor such as melanoma, head and neck, liver or kidney cancer. The chain couples TRBV4-1 to TRBJ2-3; D call uncertain. The sample in question was CD4+ or CD8+ T cells sorted from blood, obtained in a trial of the OX40 agonist ivuxolimab. The CDR3 region has the DNA TGCGCCAGCAGAACCGCCGGCACAGATACGCAGTATTTT. Residues: CASRTAGTDTQYF.